These 4 T cell receptor beta chains were all obtained from the same sample, sequenced in a study of regulatory T cells in long-lasting Graves disease. Arm-PCR of CDR3 regions with iRepertoire HTBI primers generated TCR beta libraries. TCRdb processed the multiplex PCR reads anew with MiXCR; each CDR3 protein has one entry. The sample carries approximately 360,000 distinct CDR3 sequences, approximately 25% recorded once. The time point was: persistent/refractory GD, antithyroid drugs over 5 years with positive TRAb. PBMCs were the source of the RNA used for TCR sequencing. The sequencing used peripheral blood mononuclear cells (PBMCs), collected when the disease was refractory, from a patient treated with antithyroid drugs. The receptors originated from a middle-aged woman with Graves disease.

In this sample, this clonotype turned up once. The J gene is TRBJ1-3, the V gene TRBV5-1; the D is unclear. V lost 4 bases to trimming and J lost 0 bases, with 14 bases between them. The germline CDR1 and CDR2 sequences are SGHRS and YFSETQ. The CDR3 contains 16 residues. The CDR3 bases are TGCGCCAGCAGCATAAGAGACCGGAGCTCTGGAAACACCATATATTTT. It encodes CASSIRDRSSGNTIYF.

This clonotype was detected a few times. Here the CDR3 reads CASLRDTYNEQFF. The CDR3 DNA follows: TGTGCCAGCCTCCGGGACACCTACAATGAGCAGTTCTTC. The rearrangement joins TRBV2 to TRBJ2-1, with a possible D match to TRBD1 (6 bases). The CDR3 contains 13 residues. Trimming pared 8 bases from V and 2 bases from J, leaving 10 bases between. Looked up from germline, CDR1 is SNHLY and CDR2 is FYNNEI. Full variable domain (missing parts from reference TRBV2 and TRBJ2-1): EPEVTQTPSHQVTQMGQEVILRCVPISNHLYFYWYRQILGQKVEFLVSFYNNEISEKSEIFDDQFSVERPDGSNFTLKIRSTKLEDSAMYFCASLRDTYNEQFFGPGTRLTVL.

Regarding this clonotype: The conserved phenylalanine or tryptophan normally closing the CDR3 is absent here, so this likely arose from a read error. The DNA is left out, because the CDR3 cannot be placed on it with certainty; the CDR3 is given as TCRdb lists it. V usage is TRBV20-1 and J usage is TRBJ1-1. Looked up from germline, CDR1 is DFQATT and CDR2 is SNEGSKA (reference sequence). A total of 11 residues make up the CDR3, ends included. This CDR3 reads CSARGRPEPFS.

This clonotype has ten or more counts. The chain has TRBV10-1 and TRBJ2-2, with D perhaps matching TRBD1 (5 bases). The CDR3 runs 16 residues. Trimming removed 2 bases from V and 4 bases from J, with 14 bases in between. The germline V gene encodes CDR1 WNHNN and CDR2 SYGVQD (reference sequence). CDR3 sequence reads: CASSEELGPGTGELFF. CDR3 coding DNA: TGCGCCAGCAGTGAGGAGCTGGGGCCGGGCACCGGGGAGCTGTTTTTT.